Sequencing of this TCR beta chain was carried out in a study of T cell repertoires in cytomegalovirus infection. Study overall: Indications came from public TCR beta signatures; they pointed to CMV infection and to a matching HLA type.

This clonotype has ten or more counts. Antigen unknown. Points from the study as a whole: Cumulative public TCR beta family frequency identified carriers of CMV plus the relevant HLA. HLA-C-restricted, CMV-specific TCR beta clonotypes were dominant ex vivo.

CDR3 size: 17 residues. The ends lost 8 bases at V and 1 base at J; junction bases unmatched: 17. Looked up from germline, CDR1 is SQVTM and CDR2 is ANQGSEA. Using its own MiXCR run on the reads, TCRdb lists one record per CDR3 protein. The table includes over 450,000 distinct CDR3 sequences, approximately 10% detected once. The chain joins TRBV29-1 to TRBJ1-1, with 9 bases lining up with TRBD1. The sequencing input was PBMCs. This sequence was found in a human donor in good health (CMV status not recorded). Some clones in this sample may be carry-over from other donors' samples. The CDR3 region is CSTTPGQGALGNTEAFF. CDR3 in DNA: TGCAGCACTACTCCGGGACAGGGAGCTTTGGGGAACACTGAAGCTTTCTTT.